This TCR beta chain was recovered during a study of T cells in Graves' hyperthyroidism and ophthalmopathy. In the ophthalmopathy cohort, Clinical Activity Score was at least 3, NOSPECS grade at least 4, and duration under 3 months. Patients with uncontrolled infections, other autoimmune diseases, pregnancy or lactation were excluded. Clinical symptoms, serum thyroxine, TRAb, thyroid ultrasound and orbital computed tomography established diagnosis. This clonotype was seen ten or more times. Amplification targeted TCR beta CDR3 regions from RNA transcripts. The TCR CDR3 was amplified in a first-round RT-PCR using the HTBI primer set. TCRdb called the multiplex PCR reads again in MiXCR, with one record for every CDR3 protein. This sample has nearly 250,000 distinct CDR3 sequences, with approximately 25% found just once. This receptor was obtained from a woman aged 40 to 55 with Graves' ophthalmopathy. Sequenced material: blood.

CDR3 in amino acids: CASSLASDETYEQYF. The DNA of the CDR3 is TGTGCCAGCAGCCTCGCATCTGACGAGACCTACGAGCAGTACTTC. This chain joins TRBV11-1 and TRBJ2-7, with D unresolved. CDR3 length equals 15 residues. Per the germline V gene, CDR1 is SGHAT and CDR2 is FQDESV (reference sequence). The germline V and J ends were trimmed by 5 bases and 2 bases, with 16 bases remaining between them. Combining the CDR3 with reference TRBV11-1 and TRBJ2-7 gives the whole variable domain EAEVAQSPRYKITEKSQAVAFWCDPISGHATLYWYRQILGQGPELLVQFQDESVVDDSQLPKDRFSAERLKGVDSTLKIQPAELGDSAMYLCASSLASDETYEQYFGPGTRLTVT.